The rows below give T cell receptor beta chains drawn from one sample of a study of T cells in Graves' hyperthyroidism and ophthalmopathy. TCRdb re-analysed the multiplex PCR reads in MiXCR, keeping a single row per CDR3 protein. This repertoire shows fewer than 350,000 distinct CDR3 sequences, 15% to 20% found once; its top ten account for less than 20%. Material: blood. The receptors here all came from a woman aged 40-49 years with Graves' ophthalmopathy. CDR3s include the opening cysteine and the closing phenylalanine or tryptophan. Only some rows state a clone size, as once, few, many or a class for expanded clones.

TRBJ1-1,TRBV20-1,many,CSAETRDRVEEAFF
TRBJ1-2,TRBV6-5,many,CASSPDRERSYTF
TRBJ2-3,TRBV28,many,CASKEFSDTQYF
TRBJ2-7,TRBV27,NA,CASSLNRATYEQYF
TRBJ2-7,TRBV28,many,CASIDRQGRREQYF
TRBJ2-7,TRBV4-3,NA,CASSQGLGESYEQYF
TRBJ1-5,TRBV2,NA,CASSEAGADQPQHF
TRBJ2-7,TRBV2,many,CASSELGQGAREQYF
TRBJ1-1,TRBV6-2/TRBV6-3,NA,CASSYLRTGSGAEAFF
TRBJ2-5,TRBV12-3/TRBV12-4,NA,CASSEGVGETQYF
TRBJ2-2,TRBV6-2/TRBV6-3,many,CASSYSEREYTGELFF
TRBJ1-2,TRBV28,many,CASSFFQVYGYTF
TRBJ2-7,TRBV27,many,CASSPPRGGRYEQYF
TRBJ2-5,TRBV5-1,few,CASSTQLAGGGETQYF
TRBJ2-5,TRBV12-3/TRBV12-4,NA,CASSRRLAGVETQYF
TRBJ2-7,TRBV12-3/TRBV12-4,many,CASSPLAGGAEQYF
TRBJ1-2,TRBV20-1,many,CSASVQYGYTF
TRBJ2-7,TRBV5-5,few,CASSLGPGQNYEQHF
TRBJ2-7,TRBV6-2/TRBV6-3,many,CASSNTASYEQYF
TRBJ1-5,TRBV19,many,CASSIARQGRLNQPQHF
TRBJ2-7,TRBV20-1,many,CSARDHRSPAYEQYF
TRBJ1-3,TRBV5-1,many,CASSLEGDSGNTIYF
TRBJ1-2,TRBV5-5,many,CASSSPATYGYTF
TRBJ2-2,TRBV12-3/TRBV12-4,many,CASSSSTAGQGIFGELFF
TRBJ2-7,TRBV11-2,many,CASSLVRGARYEQYF
TRBJ2-7,TRBV7-8,many,CASSLWGRDYEQYF